Presented here are 21 T cell receptor beta chains from one specimen sequenced in a study of blood T cell repertoires in COVID-19. The assay was immunoSEQ multiplex PCR, and TCRdb's table has in-frame clones only and misses some. The table shows more than 95,000 clones, with 80% occurring only once. The material sequenced was peripheral blood. These receptors were obtained from a human donor in a cohort sampled during active COVID-19.

The chain joins TRBV6-6 to TRBJ1-2; maybe TRBD1 (6 bases). Per the germline V gene, CDR1 is MNHNY and CDR2 is SVGAGI (reference sequence). V was cut by 3 bases and J by 2 bases, with 13 bases left in between. The CDR3 has 15 residues. DNA of the CDR3: TGTGCCAGCAGTTATCGGGGGGGCCCCAACTATGGCTACACCTTC. Its translation: CASSYRGGPNYGYTF.

V usage is TRBV21-1 and J usage is TRBJ2-1; the table calls TRBD2, which could not be checked here. TRBV21-1 is a recognized pseudogene. The CDR3 is made up of 15 amino acids. The CDR3 coding sequence is TGTGCCAGCAGCCCGGGACTAGTGGCCTACAATGAGCAGTTCTTC. The encoded protein is CASSPGLVAYNEQFF.

The CDR3 protein is CASSRSATGDQPQHF. CDR3 in DNA: TGCGCCAGCAGCCGGTCCGCGACAGGGGATCAGCCCCAGCATTTT. This rearrangement joins TRBV4-3 to TRBJ1-5; 8 bases align to TRBD1. CDR3 length: 15 residues. With 4 bases clipped from V and 5 bases from J, the junction kept 7 bases outside the gene matches. The V gene's germline CDR1 is LGHNA and CDR2 YSLEER.

This clone has just one count. CDR3 in amino acids: CASSQEKRGDLYQETQYF. CDR3 DNA sequence: TGCGCCAGCAGCCAAGAAAAGCGGGGGGACCTGTACCAAGAGACCCAGTACTTC. V is TRBV4-3 and J is TRBJ2-5, with 9 positions matching TRBD2. This CDR3 is built from 18 residues. Germline V lookup: CDR1 LGHNA, CDR2 YSLEER. V lost 0 bases and J lost 0; bases outside the gene matches: 8.

For the CDR3, the DNA is TGTGCCAGCAGCCCAAGGGGGGTAGCGGGAGTATTAACAGATACGCAGTATTTT. Its protein product is CASSPRGVAGVLTDTQYF. This chain connects TRBV7-2 to TRBJ2-3, with 9 bases identical to TRBD2. The CDR3 runs 18 residues. J gave up 3 bases and V 5 bases, and 15 bases lay outside the gene matches. CDR1 SGHTA and CDR2 FQGNSA come from the germline V gene.

The J gene is TRBJ2-5, the V gene TRBV14; D ambiguous. Between the trimmed V and J ends, which lost 2 bases and 0 bases, there was a span of 4 bases. Germline loops: CDR1 SGHDN, CDR2 FVKESK. This CDR3 has 13 amino acids. CDR3 residues: CASSQLYQETQYF. DNA for the CDR3: TGTGCCAGCAGCCAACTGTACCAAGAGACCCAGTACTTC.

This chain connects TRBV7-8 to TRBJ2-1; weak D call: TRBD2 (6 bases). The ends were cut back, 4 bases at V and 6 bases at J, with 16 bases in the middle. The CDR3 spans 15 residues. Germline CDR1 is SGHVS and CDR2 is FQNEAQ. CDR3 bases: TGTGCCAGCAGCTCCGGGGAGGAGTTGGGCAATGAGCAGTTCTTC. Its translation: CASSSGEELGNEQFF.

The V gene is TRBV9, the J gene TRBJ1-3; D is unclear. The length of the CDR3 is 15 residues. Germline V gene sequence: CDR1 SGDLS, CDR2 YYNGEE. V lost 3 bases, J lost 4 bases, and 14 bases lay in between. CDR3 coding DNA: TGTGCCAGCAGCGGTTGGGAGGGCAGGGGAAACACCATATATTTT. Translated: CASSGWEGRGNTIYF.

This clone was recorded a few times. This sequence joins TRBV11-2 and TRBJ1-1, with D maybe TRBD1 (6 bases). This CDR3 region has 16 residues. The germline V gene encodes CDR1 SGHAT and CDR2 FQNNGV. Trimming removed 2 bases at V and 4 bases at J, with 17 bases between. This chain's CDR3 is CASSLWEGVGGTEAFF. CDR3 DNA: TGTGCCAGCAGCTTATGGGAGGGGGTAGGAGGCACTGAAGCTTTCTTT.

This clone came up once. V is TRBV4-1 and J is TRBJ2-3, with 7 bases aligning to TRBD2. This CDR3 has 13 residues. J was trimmed by 7 bases and V by 3 bases; bases with no gene match: 4. Per the germline V gene, CDR1 is MGHRA and CDR2 is YSYEKL. The CDR3: CASSQTSPYTQYF. The CDR3, as DNA: TGCGCCAGCAGCCAGACTAGCCCGTATACGCAGTATTTT.

The chain recombines TRBV12-3 or TRBV12-4 with TRBJ1-2; D possibly corresponds to TRBD1 (6 bases). Trimming pared 2 bases from V and 6 bases from J, leaving 10 bases between. The CDR3 has 13 residues. The CDR3 is CASSLRRGDGYTF. The CDR3 nucleotides are TGTGCCAGCAGTTTACGCAGGGGCGATGGCTACACCTTC.

This clone showed up just once. The chain employs TRBV28 and TRBJ2-1, with 12 bases that match TRBD2. Germline V lookup: CDR1 MDHEN, CDR2 SYDVKM. The CDR3 has 15 amino acids. With V trimmed by 5 bases and J by 8 bases, 7 bases remained unmatched. The CDR3 region is CASSKTSGRAHEQFF. The CDR3 nucleotides are TGTGCCAGCAGTAAGACTAGCGGGAGAGCCCATGAGCAGTTCTTC.

The chain carries TRBV21-1 and TRBJ1-5; the table calls TRBD1, which could not be checked here. TRBV21-1 is a listed pseudogene. The CDR3 length is 15 residues. CDR3 amino acids: CASNTGALSNQPQHF. CDR3 DNA: TGTGCCAGTAATACTGGGGCGCTTAGCAATCAGCCCCAGCATTTT.

The genes are TRBV9 and TRBJ1-1, with D unresolved. The CDR3 is made up of 13 amino acids. V shed 4 bases and J shed 1 base, with 8 bases lying between them. CDR1 is SGDLS and CDR2 is YYNGEE in the germline V gene. For the CDR3, the DNA is TGTGCCAGCAGCTCCCTATGGAACACTGAAGCTTTCTTT. This codes for CASSSLWNTEAFF.

The chain links TRBV10-3 to TRBJ1-4; D is unclear. V lost 0 bases to trimming and J lost 4 bases, with 3 bases between them. There are 13 residues in the CDR3. From germline, CDR1 is ENHRY and CDR2 SYGVKD. The CDR3 protein is CAISESLNEKLFF. The CDR3 coding sequence is TGTGCCATCAGTGAGTCACTTAATGAAAAACTGTTTTTT.

This chain joins TRBV7-2 and TRBJ1-4; 9 nucleotides line up with TRBD1. There are 15 residues in the CDR3. Per germline, CDR1 SGHTA and CDR2 FQGNSA. With V trimmed by 5 bases and J by 7 bases, 8 bases remained unmatched. The CDR3 region is CASSPTGTGTEKLFF. In DNA, the CDR3 is TGTGCCAGCAGCCCAACCGGGACAGGGACTGAAAAACTGTTTTTT. Looking up the rest from reference TRBV7-2 and TRBJ1-4 gives the full variable domain: GAGVSQSPSNKVTEKGKDVELRCDPISGHTALYWYRQSLGQGLEFLIYFQGNSAPDKSGLPSDRFSAERTGGSVSTLTIQRTQQEDSAVYLCASSPTGTGTEKLFFGSGTQLSVL.

The J gene is TRBJ1-2, the V gene TRBV7-2; D uncertain. The V and J ends lost 5 bases and 7 bases respectively, with 17 bases between them. CDR1 SGHTA and CDR2 FQGNSA come from the germline V gene. This CDR3 contains 14 residues. As DNA, the CDR3 is TGTGCCAGCAGCCCACCCGCAGGTTTGCTTGGCTACACCTTC. Amino acids: CASSPPAGLLGYTF.

The chain couples TRBV7-9 to TRBJ2-7, with unresolved D. Per the germline V gene, CDR1 is SEHNR and CDR2 is FQNEAQ (reference sequence). The V gene lost 4 bases and the J gene lost 2 bases, with 3 bases spanning the gap. This CDR3 region has 11 residues. CDR3 sequence: CASSSTYEQYF. In DNA form, the CDR3 reads TGTGCCAGCAGCTCAACCTACGAGCAGTACTTC. The full variable domain, completed using reference TRBV7-9 and TRBJ2-7, is DTGVSQNPRHKITKRGQNVTFRCDPISEHNRLYWYRQTLGQGPEFLTYFQNEAQLEKSRLLSDRFSAERPKGSFSTLEIQRTEQGDSAMYLCASSSTYEQYFGPGTRLTVT.

V usage is TRBV18 and J usage is TRBJ1-4, with 10 bases matching TRBD1. Germline lookup yields CDR1 KGHSH and CDR2 LQKENI. After removal of 0 bases from V and 8 bases from J, the junction contained 9 bases not matched to a gene. The CDR3 is made up of 17 amino acids. CDR3 sequence: CASSPPTGGEGEEKLFF. In DNA form, the CDR3 reads TGTGCCAGCTCACCACCGACAGGGGGCGAGGGGGAAGAAAAACTGTTTTTT.

This clone was seen more than once but under ten times. The chain joins TRBV28 to TRBJ2-1; the D gene is possibly TRBD2 (6 bases). V lost 6 bases and J 0 bases, leaving 24 bases between the germline ends. CDR3 length: 19 amino acids. Germline CDR1 and CDR2: MDHEN and SYDVKM. The CDR3 here is CASSPFLVGTRSSYNEQFF. The CDR3, as DNA: TGTGCCAGCAGCCCCTTCTTAGTGGGGACTCGGAGCTCCTACAATGAGCAGTTCTTC.

The chain carries TRBV7-2 and TRBJ1-6; 8 positions agree with TRBD1. The length of the CDR3 is 14 residues. With V trimmed by 3 bases and J by 7 bases, 2 bases remained unmatched. Germline CDR1 reads SGHTA; CDR2 reads FQGNSA. Written as DNA, the CDR3 is TGTGCCAGCAGCTTTACAGGGGGAAATTCACCCCTCCACTTT. Amino acid sequence: CASSFTGGNSPLHF.